This T cell receptor beta chain was found in a study of blood T cell repertoires in COVID-19. The length of the CDR3 is 15 residues. With 2 bases removed from V and 0 bases from J, the gap between germline ends came to 14 bases. Germline V gene sequence: CDR1 SQVTM, CDR2 ANQGSEA. Participant-given clinical history determined each cohort assignment. The data were produced by immunoSEQ multiplex PCR, yet TCRdb's version contains in-frame clones alone and is incomplete. The sample lists about 240,000 clones; 86% were seen once. This chain connects TRBV29-1 to TRBJ2-7; a weak D match, TRBD1 (6 bases). The clonotype originates from a woman between 40 and 55 years old with acute COVID-19. Sequencing was done on a sample of PBMCs or T cells enriched from blood (not recorded which). CDR3 residues: CSVESMDRTSYEQYF. The DNA of the CDR3 is TGCAGCGTTGAATCCATGGACAGAACCTCCTACGAGCAGTACTTC.